This T cell receptor (beta chain) was observed in a study of Ad26.COV2.S vaccination and SARS-CoV-2 variants. Study-level background: The COV1001 Ad26.COV2.S trial arm included the donor.

Assay used: immunoSEQ multiplex PCR; TCRdb lists only in-frame clones, some missing. The table lists some 340,000 clones, 85% of them singletons. Noted treatment: roughly 18 received Ad26.COV2.S at low or high dose, single or two shots; several received placebo; per-sample allocation not given. Vaccine and placebo recipients were sampled on day 63 after the first injection. The shot given was an Ad26 vector that makes Wuhan-strain SARS-CoV-2 spike. Germline CDR1 reads GTSNPN; CDR2 reads SVGIG (reference sequence). This CDR3 region has 14 residues. V lost 0 bases to trimming and J lost 0 bases, with 8 bases between them.

This clonotype originated in a person aged 18 to 59 who received the Ad26.COV2.S COVID-19 vaccine or a placebo. The sequencing used peripheral blood, collected in a trial of Ad26.COV2.S vaccine versus placebo. The V call is TRBV30, the J call TRBJ1-1, with no clear D. The CDR3 nucleotides are TGTGCCTGGAGTGTACTGGGCATGAACACTGAAGCTTTCTTT. Amino acid sequence: CAWSVLGMNTEAFF.